One sample yielded the 23 T cell receptor beta chains listed below, sequenced in a study of blood T cell repertoires in COVID-19. Some clones are missing from TCRdb's copy, which holds only in-frame ones; the method was immunoSEQ multiplex PCR. The sample yields roughly 80,000 clones, 82% seen once. Sequences were obtained from peripheral blood. These receptors all stem from a man older than 75 with acute or convalescent COVID-19.

The chain uses TRBV2 and TRBJ2-1, with 8 bases matching TRBD2. This CDR3 region has 16 residues. The germline CDR1 and CDR2 sequences are SNHLY and FYNNEI. Trimming at V came to 7 bases and at J to 5 bases, leaving 13 bases not matched to a gene. CDR3 DNA: TGTGCCAGCATGCCTGATGGCGGGGGGATCGACAATGAGCAGTTCTTC. Amino acid sequence: CASMPDGGGIDNEQFF.

The chain carries TRBV5-4 and TRBJ2-3; 7 nucleotides line up with TRBD1. Losses at the gene ends were 0 bases for V and 1 base for J; bases not matched to a gene: 5. The CDR3 runs 16 residues. Germline CDR1 and CDR2: SGHNT and YYREEE (reference sequence). The chain's CDR3 is CASSLVTGTGTDTQYF. The CDR3, as DNA: TGTGCCAGCAGCTTGGTGACCGGGACAGGCACAGATACGCAGTATTTT.

The chain is built from TRBV4-2 and TRBJ2-2; 9 bases fit TRBD2. Germline lookup yields CDR1 LGHNA and CDR2 YNFKEQ. The CDR3 consists of 16 residues. V was pared by 3 bases and J by 5 bases, with 7 bases of the junction left unmatched. CDR3 in amino acids: CASSQNAGGHTGELFF. The DNA for the CDR3 is TGTGCCAGCAGCCAGAACGCGGGGGGGCATACCGGGGAGCTGTTTTTT.

This chain joins TRBV12-3 or TRBV12-4 and TRBJ1-5; no definite D call. Trimming shortened V by 5 bases and J by 5 bases, and 7 bases separated the two germline ends. The CDR3 covers 12 residues. The CDR3 here is CASSPIDQPQHF. The CDR3 DNA reads TGTGCCAGCAGTCCTATCGATCAGCCCCAGCATTTT.

The chain combines TRBV30 with TRBJ2-1; 8 nucleotides match TRBD2. The junction had 12 bases not matched to a gene; V was cut back by 0 bases and J by 5 bases. Germline CDR1 reads GTSNPN; CDR2 reads SVGIG (reference sequence). The CDR3 sequence is 17 residues long. CDR3 residues: CAWSVSMTGGSNNEQFF. CDR3 bases: TGTGCCTGGAGTGTATCCATGACGGGGGGGAGCAACAATGAGCAGTTCTTC.

The chain uses TRBV5-1 and TRBJ1-2; maybe TRBD1 (6 bases). The germline V gene encodes CDR1 SGHRS and CDR2 YFSETQ. V dropped 2 bases and J dropped 8 bases, with 19 bases sitting between them. CDR3 length: 15 amino acids. In DNA form, the CDR3 reads TGCGCCAGCAGCTTTGATGGACAGCTTCGTGTGGGCTACACCTTC. Translated: CASSFDGQLRVGYTF.

CDR3 sequence (DNA): TGTGCCAGCAGCGCGACGACTCGGTCTTTCTATGGCTACACCTTC. It codes for CASSATTRSFYGYTF. This chain uses TRBV9 with TRBJ1-2; D is unresolved. Germline V gene sequence: CDR1 SGDLS, CDR2 YYNGEE. The CDR3 is made up of 15 amino acids. V shed 3 bases and J shed 4 bases, with 16 bases lying between them.

This chain links TRBV5-4 with TRBJ2-2, with D possibly matching TRBD2 (6 bases). V dropped 3 bases and J dropped 4 bases, with 10 bases sitting between them. Germline CDR1 reads SGHNT; CDR2 reads YYREEE (reference sequence). This CDR3 is 14 amino acids long. This chain's CDR3 is CASSSGLTTGELFF. DNA of the CDR3: TGTGCCAGCAGCTCCGGACTAACCACCGGGGAGCTGTTTTTT.

The V and J genes are TRBV10-2 and TRBJ2-2, with TRBD1 as a possible D gene (6 bases). In germline, CDR1 is WSHSY, CDR2 SAAADI. With 2 bases removed from V and 1 base from J, the gap between germline ends came to 11 bases. The CDR3 runs 16 residues. The DNA for the CDR3 is TGCGCCAGCAGTGAGAGGCAGGGGAGGAACACCGGGGAGCTGTTTTTT. Protein product: CASSERQGRNTGELFF.

This clone was seen a handful of times. This chain uses TRBV5-4 with TRBJ1-2; 8 bases match TRBD1. The CDR3 sequence is 14 residues long. V lost 0 bases and J lost 7; bases outside the gene matches: 5. Germline lookup yields CDR1 SGHNT and CDR2 YYREEE (reference sequence). This CDR3 reads CASSLARTGLGYTF. DNA of the CDR3: TGTGCCAGCAGCTTGGCCCGGACAGGGCTTGGCTACACCTTC.

The chain is built from TRBV24-1 and TRBJ2-5; 8 bases match TRBD1. Germline V gene sequence: CDR1 KGHDR, CDR2 SFDVKD. The junction had 4 bases not matched to a gene; V was cut back by 3 bases and J by 2 bases. This CDR3 has 15 residues. CDR3 residues: CATSDTRTGQETQYF. The CDR3 DNA reads TGTGCCACCAGTGATACCCGGACAGGGCAAGAGACCCAGTACTTC.

This sequence joins TRBV7-9 and TRBJ1-2, with D unresolved. With 4 bases removed from V and 8 bases from J, the gap between germline ends came to 20 bases. The germline CDR1 and CDR2 sequences are SEHNR and FQNEAQ (reference sequence). The CDR3 is made up of 15 amino acids. The CDR3 sequence is CASSSGGPPPRGYTF. Here the CDR3 DNA reads TGTGCCAGCAGCTCTGGAGGACCCCCCCCGCGGGGCTACACCTTC. The whole variable domain, filled in from reference TRBV7-9 and TRBJ1-2, reads DTGVSQNPRHKITKRGQNVTFRCDPISEHNRLYWYRQTLGQGPEFLTYFQNEAQLEKSRLLSDRFSAERPKGSFSTLEIQRTEQGDSAMYLCASSSGGPPPRGYTFGSGTRLTVV.

The gene calls are TRBV7-2 and TRBJ1-5, with D maybe TRBD1 (5 bases). The germline CDR1 and CDR2 sequences are SGHTA and FQGNSA. The germline V and J ends were trimmed by 3 bases and 7 bases, with 10 bases remaining between them. The CDR3 length is 13 residues. CDR3 nucleotide sequence: TGTGCCAGCAGCTTCAGGGCCGGGCAGCCCCAGCATTTT. Translated, it gives CASSFRAGQPQHF.

CDR3 sequence reads: CASSPKAGGPGDTQYF. In DNA, the CDR3 is TGTGCCAGCTCACCAAAAGCGGGGGGGCCCGGGGATACGCAGTATTTT. This sequence joins TRBV18 and TRBJ2-3; TRBD2 matches at 10 bases. The V gene end was trimmed by 2 bases and the J gene end by 6 bases; junction bases not matched to a gene: 8. This CDR3 spans 16 amino acids. The germline V gene has CDR1 KGHSH and CDR2 LQKENI.

The rearrangement uses TRBV4-1 and TRBJ1-1, with no clear D. V was cut by 1 base and J by 1 base, with 13 bases left in between. The germline V gene has CDR1 MGHRA and CDR2 YSYEKL. The CDR3 extends over 16 amino acids. CDR3 in DNA: TGCGCCAGCAGCCAAGGTCGAGCCAGGAAGAACACTGAAGCTTTCTTT. Translating gives CASSQGRARKNTEAFF.

The chain joins TRBV19 to TRBJ1-1, with D maybe TRBD1 (6 bases). Deletions cut 3 bases from V and 1 base from J, with 9 bases between. This CDR3 comprises 14 residues. The germline CDR1 and CDR2 sequences are LNHDA and SQIVND (reference sequence). CDR3 sequence reads: CASSISTGNTEAFF. CDR3 in DNA: TGTGCCAGTAGTATCTCGACAGGGAACACTGAAGCTTTCTTT.

The gene calls are TRBV6-5 and TRBJ1-3; 8 bases fit TRBD1. The V segment lost 5 bases and the J segment 2 bases; nucleotides outside the gene matches: 2. The germline V gene has CDR1 MNHEY and CDR2 SVGAGI. CDR3 size: 14 residues. This CDR3 is CASSPDRAGNTIYF. CDR3 bases: TGTGCCAGCAGTCCGGACAGGGCTGGAAACACCATATATTTT.

This clone was counted a single time. J is TRBJ2-3 and V is TRBV5-1; a weak D match, TRBD1 (5 bases). This CDR3 has 14 amino acids. The germline V gene has CDR1 SGHRS and CDR2 YFSETQ. Trimming removed 2 bases from V and 4 bases from J, with 11 bases in between. The CDR3 loop reads CASSLQQGADTQYF. In nucleotides, the CDR3 is TGCGCCAGCAGCTTACAGCAGGGCGCAGATACGCAGTATTTT.

Written as DNA, the CDR3 is TGTGCCAGCAGCCAAGGAGGGGGCGGTGAGCAGTACTTC. As protein: CASSQGGGGEQYF. This rearrangement joins TRBV3-1 (or the pseudogene TRBV3-2) to TRBJ2-7, with TRBD1 identical over 7 bases. Germline CDR1 is LGHDT and CDR2 is YNNKEL (reference sequence). CDR3 length: 13 residues. V shed 1 base and J 7 bases; nucleotides not matched to a gene: 4.

The chain is built from TRBV29-1 and TRBJ1-3; TRBD1 might be the D (6 bases). The CDR3 runs to 14 residues. V lost 4 bases and J 4 bases, leaving 14 bases between the germline ends. Germline V gene data show CDR1 as SQVTM and CDR2 as ANQGSEA. The chain's CDR3 is CSVAADRYGNTIYF. The CDR3 DNA reads TGCAGCGTTGCTGCGGACAGATACGGAAACACCATATATTTT.

The rearrangement joins TRBV3-1 (or the pseudogene TRBV3-2) to TRBJ1-5, with 9 bases that match TRBD1. This CDR3 spans 22 amino acids. Germline V gene lookup returns CDR1 LGHDT and CDR2 YNNKEL (reference sequence). V was clipped by 0 bases and J by 0 bases; unmatched bases: 18. CDR3 region: CASSQESILGQGSYRSNQPQHF. CDR3 bases: TGTGCCAGCAGCCAAGAATCAATTCTGGGACAGGGAAGTTATCGTAGCAATCAGCCCCAGCATTTT.

This clone was seen a few times. The chain is built from TRBV5-4 and TRBJ2-2; TRBD1 matches at 8 bases. V gave up 6 bases and J gave up 1 base; unmatched junction bases: 8. The CDR3 loop spans 16 amino acids. Germline assignment: CDR1 SGHNT and CDR2 YYREEE (reference sequence). The CDR3, as DNA: TGTGCCAGCACCTCCCCCGGGACAGGGAACACCGGGGAGCTGTTTTTT. Translating gives CASTSPGTGNTGELFF.

The J gene is TRBJ1-1, the V gene TRBV5-5; D is unresolved. Germline CDR1 and CDR2: SGHKS and YYEKEE (reference sequence). This CDR3 contains 12 residues. Trimming cost V 6 bases and J 3 bases, with 9 bases left between them. In nucleotides, the CDR3 is TGTGCCAGCAACATGGGAGACACTGAAGCTTTCTTT. Amino acid sequence: CASNMGDTEAFF.